This T cell receptor beta chain was found in a study of blood T cells in healthy people across ages. The study's findings and limits: Researchers report that TCR beta diversity correlated strongly with naive T cell percentage.

Sample-barcoded 5' priming and a J-beta primer mix drove a second PCR of about 7 to 12 cycles. Every cDNA molecule carried a tag from a template-switch adaptor bearing 12 random nucleotides. TCRdb called the 5' RACE reads again in MiXCR, with one record for every CDR3 protein. Of 650,000 or so distinct CDR3 sequences listed, more than 45% are singletons. The authors drew roughly 9.8 milliliters of peripheral blood from each donor. Regarding this clonotype: Its antigen remains unidentified. A much larger clone sits a single nucleotide away, making a read error possible.

The germline CDR1 and CDR2 sequences are MGHRA and YSYEKL. This CDR3 region has 15 residues. V lost 0 bases, J lost 10 bases, and 7 bases stayed unmatched. The sample was blood. J is TRBJ2-1 and V is TRBV4-1, with 9 bases fitting TRBD2. The origin of this receptor is a woman aged 80 or older in good health. CDR3 DNA: TGCGCCAGCAGCCAAGAACCTGGCGGGAGGGGGGAGCAGTTCTTC. It specifies CASSQEPGGRGEQFF.